These 17 T cell receptor beta chains came from one sample sequenced in a study of cytomegalovirus exposure and HLA in healthy donors. It was with 60 Vbeta and 13 Jbeta primers that the PCR ran. Assay: immunoSEQ multiplex PCR; the TCRdb copy retains only in-frame clones and omits some. The sample spans around 210,000 clones; the ten largest clones claim more than 0.95%. Material: PBMCs. All receptors come from a girl aged 2-15 years in good health and CMV-seropositive.

The V call is TRBV10-1, the J call TRBJ2-3; D might be TRBD1 (6 bases). V was shortened by 4 bases and J by 1 base, with 9 bases between the two germline ends. The germline V gene encodes CDR1 WNHNN and CDR2 SYGVQD (reference sequence). The CDR3 is 14 amino acids. The CDR3 sequence is CASSARGRTDTQYF. CDR3 bases: TGCGCCAGCAGTGCCAGGGGACGCACAGATACGCAGTATTTT.

CDR3 nucleotide sequence: TGTGCCAGCAGCCAAGCGCGGTGGGCCTACAATGAGCAGTTCTTC. It yields the protein CASSQARWAYNEQFF. J is TRBJ2-1 and V is TRBV4-2; D gene ambiguous. Trimming pared 1 base from V and 2 bases from J, leaving 9 bases between. Per the germline V gene, CDR1 is LGHNA and CDR2 is YNFKEQ. The CDR3 extends over 15 amino acids.

The V and J genes are TRBV6-1 and TRBJ1-4; 7 positions agree with TRBD1. Germline loops: CDR1 MNHNS, CDR2 SASEGT. J lost 7 bases, V lost 5 bases, and 7 bases had no gene match. This CDR3 contains 14 residues. As DNA, the CDR3 is TGTGCCAGCAGTTCTACAGGGGACTTTGAAAAACTGTTTTTT. Amino acids: CASSSTGDFEKLFF.

A remark on this clone: The same CDR3 also results from other DNA sequences found in this sample. The CDR3 DNA reads as TGTGCCAGCAGTTCCGGGACTAGCGGGAGGGCAGATACGCAGTATTTT. Translated: CASSSGTSGRADTQYF. The J gene is TRBJ2-3, the V gene TRBV5-4, with 16 positions matching TRBD2. CDR1 is SGHNT and CDR2 is YYREEE in the germline V gene (reference sequence). The CDR3 consists of 16 residues. The V and J ends lost 5 bases and 4 bases, in that order; junction bases with no gene match: 4. Filled out from reference TRBV5-4 and TRBJ2-3, the complete variable domain reads ETGVTQSPTHLIKTRGQQVTLRCSSQSGHNTVSWYQQALGQGPQFIFQYYREEENGRGNFPPRFSGLQFPNYSSELNVNALELDDSALYLCASSSGTSGRADTQYFGPGTRLTVL.

The J gene is TRBJ2-7, the V gene TRBV5-6, with 8 bases lining up with TRBD2. The length of the CDR3 is 15 residues. CDR1 and CDR2 from the germline V gene are SGHDT and YYEEEE. V trimming: 1 base; J trimming: 5 bases; junction bases outside the gene matches: 8. Written as DNA, the CDR3 is TGTGCCAGCAGCTTGTGGGGGAGCGGGAGAGACGAGCAGTACTTC. This gives the protein CASSLWGSGRDEQYF.

The chain employs TRBV5-1 and TRBJ2-3; 9 positions agree with TRBD2. The CDR3 has 22 amino acids. Germline CDR1 and CDR2: SGHRS and YFSETQ. V lost 3 bases and J lost 0; bases outside the gene matches: 23. Here the CDR3 reads CASSSLWGSETSGSFSTDTQYF. CDR3 coding DNA: TGCGCCAGCAGCTCCCTCTGGGGGTCGGAGACTAGCGGAAGTTTTAGCACAGATACGCAGTATTTT.

A remark on this clone: The junction departs from germline at one end; a sequencing error may be responsible. This rearrangement joins TRBV7-7 to TRBJ2-2; unclear D gene. Germline V gene sequence: CDR1 SSHAT, CDR2 FNYEAQ (reference sequence). CDR3 length equals 13 residues. The CDR3 DNA is TGTGCTAGCAGCTTTACTTCTGCTGGGGAGCTGTTTTTT. The encoded protein is CASSFTSAGELFF.

The V gene is TRBV2, the J gene TRBJ2-5; D possibly corresponds to TRBD2 (5 bases). The J call may be faulty, since TRBJ2-7 better matches the DNA end. Germline V CDR1 and CDR2: SNHLY, FYNNEI. The CDR3 extends over 10 amino acids. CDR3 loop: CASNGNEQYF. In DNA, the CDR3 is TGTGCCAGCAACGGGAACGAGCAGTACTTC.

The J gene is TRBJ1-2, the V gene TRBV7-9, with 7 nucleotides matching TRBD1. The CDR3 runs 15 residues. With 3 bases clipped from V and 1 base from J, the junction kept 5 bases outside the gene matches. Looked up from germline, CDR1 is SEHNR and CDR2 is FQNEAQ (reference sequence). CDR3 in DNA: TGTGCCAGCAGCTTCACGGGACAGTTTAACTATGGCTACACCTTC. Translation gives CASSFTGQFNYGYTF.

In regard to this clone: This specimen includes other DNA sequences encoding the same CDR3. The V call is TRBV28, the J call TRBJ1-1, with 8 nucleotides matching TRBD1. In germline, CDR1 is MDHEN, CDR2 SYDVKM. Trimming cost V 6 bases and J 6 bases; bases outside gene matches: 12. The CDR3 loop spans 15 amino acids. The CDR3 region has the DNA TGTGCCAGCAGCTTCCTCGGACAGGGATGGGCTGAAGCTTTCTTT. Protein sequence: CASSFLGQGWAEAFF.

The chain recombines TRBV7-2 with TRBJ2-7; perhaps TRBD1 as D (7 bases). Between the trimmed V and J ends, which lost 3 bases and 6 bases, there was a span of 12 bases. Germline CDR1 reads SGHTA; CDR2 reads FQGNSA. This CDR3 comprises 13 residues. As DNA, the CDR3 is TGTGCCAGCAGCTTCCAGGGGGGTGTCGAGCAGTACTTC. It encodes CASSFQGGVEQYF.

J is TRBJ2-5 and V is TRBV6-5; tentatively, D is TRBD1 (6 bases). The CDR3 has 11 amino acids. In germline, CDR1 is MNHEY, CDR2 SVGAGI. V was cut by 2 bases and J by 11 bases, with 9 bases left in between. The CDR3 reads CASSYKGEQYF. The CDR3 DNA follows: TGTGCCAGCAGTTACAAGGGGGAGCAGTACTTC.

The CDR3 reads CATSRARTGSGNTIYF. CDR3 in DNA: TGTGCCACCAGCAGAGCCCGGACAGGCTCTGGAAACACCATATATTTT. This chain joins TRBV15 and TRBJ1-3; 7 nucleotides align to TRBD1. V dropped 1 base and J dropped 0; count of bases not matched to a gene: 3. CDR3 length: 16 residues. Germline V gives CDR1 LNHNV, CDR2 YYDKDF (reference sequence). The whole variable domain, remainder taken from reference TRBV15 and TRBJ1-3, is DAMVIQNPRYQVTQFGKPVTLSCSQTLNHNVMYWYQQKSSQAPKLLFHYYDKDFNNEADTPDNFQSRRPNTSFCFLDIRSPGLGDTAMYLCATSRARTGSGNTIYFGEGSWLTVV.

The chain recombines TRBV4-2 with TRBJ1-4, with TRBD1 matching over 8 bases. Germline CDR1 LGHNA, CDR2 YNFKEQ. This CDR3 is 13 amino acids long. After removal of 3 bases from V and 8 bases from J, the junction contained 2 bases not matched to a gene. The CDR3 reads CASSHQGAEKLFF. CDR3 coding DNA: TGTGCCAGCAGCCACCAGGGGGCCGAAAAACTGTTTTTT.

The CDR3 region is CASSFLAGAGTDTQYF. The CDR3 nucleotides are TGCGCCAGCAGCTTTCTAGCGGGAGCGGGAACAGATACGCAGTATTTT. The chain carries TRBV5-1 and TRBJ2-3; 10 bases fit TRBD2. The germline V gene encodes CDR1 SGHRS and CDR2 YFSETQ. The CDR3 is 16 amino acids. With 2 bases clipped from V and 3 bases from J, the junction kept 6 bases outside the gene matches.

J is TRBJ1-5 and V is TRBV30; 7 nucleotides align to TRBD1. V shed 1 base and J 4 bases; nucleotides not matched to a gene: 1. The CDR3 extends over 13 amino acids. Germline V gene sequence: CDR1 GTSNPN, CDR2 SVGIG (reference sequence). In DNA form, the CDR3 reads TGTGCCTGGAGTGAGACAGGGAATCAGCCCCAGCATTTT. Its translation is CAWSETGNQPQHF. Together with reference TRBV30 and TRBJ1-5, the CDR3 gives the full variable domain: SQTIHQWPATLVQPVGSPLSLECTVEGTSNPNLYWYRQAAGRGLQLLFYSVGIGQISSEVPQNLSASRPQDRQFILSSKKLLLSDSGFYLCAWSETGNQPQHFGDGTRLSIL.

V and J are TRBV14 and TRBJ2-2, with 9 bases aligning to TRBD2. This CDR3 spans 16 amino acids. Germline-derived CDR1 and CDR2 are SGHDN and FVKESK. J gave up 6 bases and V 4 bases, and 9 bases lay outside the gene matches. CDR3: CASSPGGIAGAGELFF. The CDR3 nucleotides read TGTGCCAGCAGCCCCGGGGGGATAGCGGGAGCCGGGGAGCTGTTTTTT. Filled out from reference TRBV14 and TRBJ2-2, the complete variable domain reads EAGVTQFPSHSVIEKGQTVTLRCDPISGHDNLYWYRRVMGKEIKFLLHFVKESKQDESGMPNNRFLAERTGGTYSTLKVQPAELEDSGVYFCASSPGGIAGAGELFFGEGSRLTVL.